The 30 T cell receptor beta chains listed next were all sequenced from one sample in a study of cytomegalovirus exposure and HLA in healthy donors. The data were produced by immunoSEQ multiplex PCR, yet TCRdb's version contains in-frame clones alone and is incomplete. This table has 100,000 to 150,000 clones, around 94% appearing once. The sequencing sample was made of PBMCs. Receptors originate from a woman under 30 in good health and CMV-seronegative.

This sequence joins TRBV4-1 and TRBJ1-2; 7 nucleotides agree with TRBD1. Germline lookup yields CDR1 MGHRA and CDR2 YSYEKL. The CDR3 covers 14 residues. V lost 7 bases and J lost 5; bases outside the gene matches: 10. This chain's CDR3 is CASTLGTAGYGYTF. CDR3 nucleotides: TGCGCCAGCACCTTGGGGACAGCCGGTTATGGCTACACCTTC.

The V gene is TRBV7-9, the J gene TRBJ2-3; TRBD2 matches at 8 bases. Germline CDR1 is SEHNR and CDR2 is FQNEAQ (reference sequence). The trim removed 6 bases at V and 2 bases at J, leaving 13 bases unmatched. This CDR3 contains 17 residues. CDR3 region: CASSFPMSGGYTDTQYF. Here the CDR3 DNA reads TGTGCCAGCAGTTTTCCAATGAGCGGGGGTTACACAGATACGCAGTATTTT.

This rearrangement joins TRBV7-2 to TRBJ2-7, with 10 nucleotides matching TRBD2. With 4 bases clipped from V and 3 bases from J, the junction kept 3 bases outside the gene matches. Germline values: CDR1 SGHTA, CDR2 FQGNSA. The CDR3 runs to 14 residues. The CDR3 DNA sequence: TGTGCCAGCAGCTCTAGCGGGAGAGGCTACGAGCAGTACTTC. This codes for CASSSSGRGYEQYF.

The chain employs TRBV5-1 and TRBJ2-3; D is undetermined. Germline values: CDR1 SGHRS, CDR2 YFSETQ. The CDR3 totals 13 residues. V lost 0 bases and J lost 6, with 8 bases in between. The CDR3 DNA reads TGCGCCAGCAGCTTGGATGCGGCGGATACGCAGTATTTT. Its translation is CASSLDAADTQYF.

This chain joins TRBV6-1 and TRBJ2-5, with no clear D. Trimming removed 3 bases at V and 2 bases at J, with 7 bases between. Per germline, CDR1 MNHNS and CDR2 SASEGT. The CDR3 extends over 13 amino acids. The CDR3 bases are TGTGCCAGCAGTGAGCAGAAGCAAGAGACCCAGTACTTC. It is translated as CASSEQKQETQYF.

V is TRBV5-1 and J is TRBJ2-3; D is perhaps TRBD2 (6 bases). Trimming took off 6 bases at V and 2 bases at J, with 13 bases between the two ends. Germline V gene sequence: CDR1 SGHRS, CDR2 YFSETQ. The CDR3 totals 14 residues. The CDR3: CASKVAEITDTQYF. As DNA, the CDR3 is TGCGCCAGCAAAGTAGCGGAAATCACAGATACGCAGTATTTT.

The V call is TRBV6-1, the J call TRBJ2-3; D remains ambiguous. V was trimmed by 2 bases and J by 3 bases, leaving 15 bases between them. Germline V lookup: CDR1 MNHNS, CDR2 SASEGT. The CDR3 length is 16 residues. CDR3 nucleotide sequence: TGTGCCAGCAGTGAATCGGAATCTAGACGGACAGATACGCAGTATTTT. It is translated as CASSESESRRTDTQYF.

V is TRBV11-2 and J is TRBJ1-2, with 9 positions matching TRBD1. Trimming cost V 3 bases and J 0 bases; bases outside gene matches: 5. Germline loops: CDR1 SGHAT, CDR2 FQNNGV. The CDR3 is 16 amino acids. The CDR3 region has the DNA TGTGCCAGCAGCTTCGGGACAGGGACTACTAACTATGGCTACACCTTC. Its translation is CASSFGTGTTNYGYTF. Combining the CDR3 with reference TRBV11-2 and TRBJ1-2 gives the whole variable domain EAGVAQSPRYKIIEKRQSVAFWCNPISGHATLYWYQQILGQGPKLLIQFQNNGVVDDSQLPKDRFSAERLKGVDSTLKIQPAKLEDSAVYLCASSFGTGTTNYGYTFGSGTRLTVV.

This clone was recorded only once. V usage is TRBV4-1 and J usage is TRBJ1-3; a weak D match, TRBD1 (5 bases). V was shortened by 1 base and J by 1 base, with 14 bases between the two germline ends. This CDR3 is 17 amino acids long. Germline V lookup: CDR1 MGHRA, CDR2 YSYEKL. The DNA for the CDR3 is TGCGCCAGCAGCCAAGGGGGCCTTGAAGGGTCTGGAAACACCATATATTTT. Protein sequence: CASSQGGLEGSGNTIYF.

This chain joins TRBV29-1 and TRBJ1-2; D remains unclear. CDR1 is SQVTM and CDR2 is ANQGSEA in the germline V gene. This CDR3 spans 13 amino acids. V shed 3 bases and J shed 2 bases, with 10 bases lying between them. CDR3 coding DNA: TGCAGCGTTGACGGCGGCTCGAACTATGGCTACACCTTC. Protein: CSVDGGSNYGYTF. Based on the CDR3 plus reference TRBV29-1 and TRBJ1-2, the full variable domain is SAVISQKPSRDICQRGTSLTIQCQVDSQVTMMFWYRQQPGQSLTLIATANQGSEATYESGFVIDKFPISRPNLTFSTLTVSNMSPEDSSIYLCSVDGGSNYGYTFGSGTRLTVV.

The chain is built from TRBV25-1 and TRBJ1-1; tentative D call: TRBD1 (5 bases). Germline CDR1 is MGHDK and CDR2 is SYGVNS. V lost 6 bases to trimming and J lost 3 bases, with 8 bases between them. This CDR3 has 12 amino acids. For the CDR3, the DNA is TGTGCCAGCAGAGACAGTTACACTGAAGCTTTCTTT. Protein product: CASRDSYTEAFF. Supplemented by reference TRBV25-1 and TRBJ1-1, the full variable domain reads EADIYQTPRYLVIGTGKKITLECSQTMGHDKMYWYQQDPGMELHLIHYSYGVNSTEKGDLSSESTVSRIRTEHFPLTLESARPSHTSQYLCASRDSYTEAFFGQGTRLTVV.

The CDR3 DNA sequence: TGTGCCTGGAGTTTCATGAGGACAGCGACCAGGGGAACTGAAGCTTTCTTT. It translates to CAWSFMRTATRGTEAFF. The V call is TRBV30, the J call TRBJ1-1; D perhaps matches TRBD1 (6 bases). The CDR3 covers 17 residues. The V and J ends lost 2 bases and 5 bases respectively, with 24 bases between them. Germline CDR1 and CDR2: GTSNPN and SVGIG (reference sequence).

The rearrangement uses TRBV7-2 and TRBJ1-1; TRBD1 might be the D (5 bases). The V end was cut by 3 bases, the J end by 5 bases, with 10 bases between. From germline, CDR1 is SGHTA and CDR2 FQGNSA. The CDR3 runs to 13 residues. This CDR3 is CASSFFRVTEAFF. CDR3 DNA: TGTGCCAGCAGCTTCTTCAGGGTAACTGAAGCTTTCTTT.

The V call is TRBV5-1, the J call TRBJ1-2; TRBD1 is a possible D gene (5 bases). The germline V gene has CDR1 SGHRS and CDR2 YFSETQ. Deletions cut 4 bases from V and 5 bases from J, with 18 bases between. The CDR3 has 15 residues. CDR3 protein: CASSPEPQGTYGYTF. The CDR3 DNA sequence: TGCGCCAGCAGCCCGGAACCGCAGGGCACATATGGCTACACCTTC.

The genes are TRBV4-1 and TRBJ2-1, with 11 nucleotides matching TRBD1. The CDR3 runs 16 residues. Unmatched junction bases numbered 10, after V lost 6 bases and J lost 6 bases. The V gene's germline CDR1 is MGHRA and CDR2 YSYEKL. CDR3 DNA: TGCGCCAGCAGGCGAGTGGGACAGGGGGGCTCCAATGAGCAGTTCTTC. It encodes CASRRVGQGGSNEQFF.

V usage is TRBV21-1 and J usage is TRBJ1-2. TRBV21-1 counts as a pseudogene. The CDR3 length is 11 residues. Here the CDR3 reads CASSTTDGYTF. The CDR3, as DNA: TGTGCCAGCAGCACTACGGATGGCTACACCTTC.

DNA for the CDR3: TGCGCCAGCAAGACGGTCGTTAGCATGAACACTGAAGCTTTCTTT. Protein sequence: CASKTVVSMNTEAFF. The rearrangement links TRBV5-1 to TRBJ1-1; no definite D call. Germline values: CDR1 SGHRS, CDR2 YFSETQ. The CDR3 covers 15 residues. V lost 6 bases and J 0 bases, leaving 15 bases between the germline ends.

The V gene is TRBV16, the J gene TRBJ1-2; 10 bases map to TRBD1. The CDR3 is 13 residues long. Germline CDR1 is KGHSY and CDR2 is FQNENV. V lost 3 bases to trimming and J lost 8 bases; unmatched junction nucleotides: 3. The DNA of the CDR3 is TGTGCCAGCAGCCACGCGACAGGGGGCGGCTACACCTTC. Translated: CASSHATGGGYTF.

This chain uses TRBV10-2 with TRBJ2-4; D not resolved. V was cut by 6 bases and J by 0 bases, with 9 bases left in between. Looked up from germline, CDR1 is WSHSY and CDR2 is SAAADI. The CDR3 totals 14 residues. For the CDR3, the DNA is TGCGCCAGCAGCGGAGAGCTAGCCAAAAACATTCAGTACTTC. This sequence encodes CASSGELAKNIQYF.

This clone was observed a single time. This chain links TRBV27 with TRBJ1-5, with TRBD1 matching over 10 bases. Germline V CDR1 and CDR2: MNHEY, SMNVEV (reference sequence). The CDR3 spans 17 residues. Trimming removed 4 bases from V and 2 bases from J; junction bases left unmatched: 8. CDR3 loop: CASSSMDRGFRNQPQHF. CDR3 in DNA: TGTGCCAGCAGTTCGATGGACAGGGGGTTTCGCAATCAGCCCCAGCATTTT.

This chain uses TRBV2 with TRBJ1-6; D is uncertain. The length of the CDR3 is 15 residues. V dropped 2 bases and J dropped 3 bases, with 8 bases sitting between them. Germline-derived CDR1 and CDR2 are SNHLY and FYNNEI. CDR3 DNA sequence: TGTGCCAGCAGTGAAATGGCCCACTATAATTCACCCCTCCACTTT. Protein: CASSEMAHYNSPLHF.

The chain combines TRBV6-1 with TRBJ1-2; 9 bases are shared with TRBD1. This CDR3 contains 18 residues. V was clipped by 3 bases and J by 5 bases; unmatched bases: 16. Germline CDR1 is MNHNS and CDR2 is SASEGT. CDR3 sequence reads: CASSERRTGDASPYGYTF. CDR3 coding DNA: TGTGCCAGCAGTGAGCGGCGGACAGGGGACGCGAGTCCTTATGGCTACACCTTC.

The chain has TRBV2 and TRBJ1-5; D remains ambiguous. V was clipped by 6 bases and J by 0 bases, with 12 bases between them. This CDR3 is built from 15 residues. The V gene's germline CDR1 is SNHLY and CDR2 FYNNEI. CDR3 amino acids: CASSGPTGSNQPQHF. The CDR3 DNA sequence: TGTGCCAGCAGCGGTCCGACGGGTAGCAATCAGCCCCAGCATTTT.

The chain combines TRBV14 with TRBJ2-7, with D possibly matching TRBD1 (6 bases). The length of the CDR3 is 16 residues. Trimming stripped 5 bases from V and 1 base from J, with 18 bases between. Germline-derived CDR1 and CDR2 are SGHDN and FVKESK. This CDR3 reads CASSSLDRDYSYEQYF. CDR3 in DNA: TGTGCCAGCAGCTCTTTGGACAGAGATTATTCCTACGAGCAGTACTTC.

The chain links TRBV28 to TRBJ1-2; D ambiguous. CDR1 is MDHEN, CDR2 SYDVKM, per germline. The V and J ends lost 3 bases and 0 bases respectively, with 11 bases between them. This CDR3 has 15 residues. The CDR3 DNA reads TGTGCCAGCAGTTTGTCACTTGCCGCTAACTATGGCTACACCTTC. Protein: CASSLSLAANYGYTF.

In its sample, this clone was seen a few times. The V gene is TRBV27, the J gene TRBJ1-2; D unclear. The CDR3 sequence is 12 residues long. V gave up 6 bases and J gave up 7 bases, with 12 bases separating them. From germline, CDR1 is MNHEY and CDR2 SMNVEV (reference sequence). The DNA of the CDR3 is TGTGCCAGCAGAAGGGAGGACGGTGGCTACACCTTC. This codes for CASRREDGGYTF.

The chain uses TRBV6-1 and TRBJ2-1, with D possibly being TRBD1 (6 bases). Germline V gene sequence: CDR1 MNHNS, CDR2 SASEGT. This CDR3 region has 14 residues. Trimming took 0 bases from V and 11 from J, leaving 14 bases between them. This chain's CDR3 is CASSEAYRDSQQFF. In DNA form, the CDR3 reads TGTGCCAGCAGTGAAGCATACAGGGATAGTCAGCAGTTCTTC.

This clone came up once. V usage is TRBV7-9 and J usage is TRBJ2-5; 8 bases map to TRBD1. The ends lost 5 bases at V and 5 bases at J; junction bases unmatched: 10. There are 15 residues in the CDR3. Germline assignment: CDR1 SEHNR and CDR2 FQNEAQ (reference sequence). The DNA of the CDR3 is TGTGCCAGCAGCCCCCAGACAGGGGCTTGGGAGACCCAGTACTTC. Translating gives CASSPQTGAWETQYF.

V usage is TRBV19 and J usage is TRBJ1-5, with D perhaps TRBD1 (6 bases). Germline CDR1 LNHDA, CDR2 SQIVND (reference sequence). The V and J ends lost 5 bases and 6 bases respectively, with 14 bases between them. CDR3 size: 14 residues. The CDR3 DNA is TGTGCCAGTAGTGGTACAGGGTTCATTCAGCCCCAGCATTTT. Amino acid sequence: CASSGTGFIQPQHF.

CDR3 bases: TGTGCCAGTAGTATGCAGGGGGCCGTGAACACTGAAGCTTTCTTT. It specifies CASSMQGAVNTEAFF. The chain couples TRBV19 to TRBJ1-1; 8 bases align to TRBD1. V was pared by 3 bases and J by 0 bases, with 3 bases of the junction left unmatched. Germline CDR1 is LNHDA and CDR2 is SQIVND (reference sequence). CDR3 length: 15 residues.